Reported below is one TCR beta chain. Which antigen it targets is not known. Base qualities are not recorded, but no much larger clone differs from it by a single base. Library preparation employed the immunoSEQ multiplex PCR assay. For the multiplex PCR, a mixture combining 60 forward primers for TCR Vbeta segments and 13 reverse primers for TCR Jbeta segments was used. Amplification of the CDR3 region of rearranged TCR beta genes was performed with a multiplex PCR assay on genomic DNA. The Illumina HiSeq System was used to sequence the amplified TCR beta libraries as 87-base-pair reads. The source study handled its data this way. In a later analysis, tens of millions of unique TCR beta chains were counted across the 500 to 700 repertoires, and some 10 million of these chains were shared by at least two donors. A nearest-neighbor algorithm error-corrected the raw reads and collapsed the reads into unique sequences, merging closely related sequences to remove PCR and sequencing errors. CDR3 sequences were aligned to IMGT reference sequences to assign V, D and J gene segments. For a sequence to be retained, a match of at least six nucleotides to both a V gene segment and a J gene segment was required. Rearrangements were called productive when the CDR3 lacked stop codons and stayed in frame with V and J; all others were non-productive. Following IMGT convention, CDR3 was defined as the stretch from the second conserved V-encoded cysteine up to the conserved J-encoded phenylalanine. The earlier analysis of fewer than 700 of the donors excluded sequences that lacked an unambiguous match to a single V gene segment. An earlier analysis of several hundred of the donors called V segments functional above 56.7% productive rearrangements and segregating when the between-donor standard deviation exceeded 5%. A statistical classification framework was built for diagnosing cytomegalovirus status from the catalog of TCR beta chain sequences. In a later analysis, TCR nucleotide sequences were compared against IMGT/GENE-DB human TR gene sequences so that V and J genes could be assigned. Using the TCRdist pipeline, a later analysis assigned CDR3 sequences along with most-parsimonious VDJ recombination scenarios. In a later analysis, every TCR beta chain was defined by the combination of its CDR3 amino acid sequence and its V-gene family, and reads without a unique V-gene family were dropped. As a way to deal with suspected cross-contamination and a sequencing artifact, a later analysis dropped under 600 nucleotide sequences that were highly shared and had low generation probability. In a later analysis, a clonal expansion index was calculated for each public chain from normalized within-repertoire ranks of inferred template counts. Generation probabilities in a later analysis came from a VDJ recombination model fitted to out-of-frame rearrangements, and those results were checked against IGoR. In a later analysis, TCR-TCR, TCR-HLA and TCR-CMV co-occurrence was scored with hypergeometric tests, and a repertoire-size bias correction was applied to TCR pairs. False discovery rates were estimated in a later analysis by permuting HLA or CMV assignments 20 times. In a later analysis, co-occurring TCRs were grouped using DBSCAN, with TCRdist sequence similarity added in when clustering inside HLA-allele-positive subsets. Repertoires with fewer than 30,000 or more than 120,000 public chains, plus five repertoires with anomalous nucleotide sharing, were excluded from co-occurrence clustering. The table was pulled from immuneACCESS by TCRdb, which kept in-frame rearrangements only. Such tables lose some clones; where checked, under half of the loss comes from unresolved V genes, and the rest has no known cause. That table is the source of V, J and clone size, and D and trimming were worked out from the DNA. For this sample there are some 130,000 clones; 79% appear just once. Roughly 2% of the sample is held by the ten biggest clonotypes.

This specimen comes from a study of cytomegalovirus exposure and HLA in healthy donors (dated by TCRdb to between 2016 and 2019). As for the study more broadly: According to an earlier analysis of a few hundred of the donors, about 170 million T cells yielded 117 million unique TCR beta sequences and less than 300 Gb of sequence data. To predict cytomegalovirus infection status, the study brought together high-throughput TCR immunosequencing, statistical association of individual TCRs with disease status, and machine learning. In addition to the first cohort of roughly 670 subjects, a separate validation cohort of under 150 different subjects was used. Among about 390 genotyped donors of the cohort, an average of about 240,000 unique TCR beta nucleotide sequences were sequenced per donor, approximately 20% of them non-productive. Roughly five DR-DQ haplotypes were handled as single units for association and clustering, since linkage in the cohort was strong. In an earlier analysis of 587 of the donors, high-throughput TCR beta sequencing was used to judge whether each TCR beta V gene segment behaved as functional or pseudogenic. Typing coverage differed by locus: A, B, C, DRB1 and DQB1 were typed in roughly 620-630 donors, DQA1 in about 560, DPA1 in some 600, and DPB1 in around 440. In the later analysis, no new phenotypic data were used to find candidate immune exposures; instead, reliance was placed on TCR beta sequences and their occurrence across donors. A later analysis re-analyzed previously published TCR beta repertoires from 650 to 800 donors and added high-resolution HLA genotyping to study TCR occurrence patterns. The study aimed to test whether signatures of past pathogen exposure could be identified by cataloging public T cell receptors. An early release that covered roughly 600 HLA-typed donors contained 250 to 350 gigabases of sequencing data and tens of millions of unique TCR sequences. The T cell repertoires of around 670 subjects were profiled by immunosequencing and related to cytomegalovirus serostatus. Genome-wide SNP genotypes for about 60% of the roughly 670 donors were used in a later genetic analysis, which treated that subset as a discovery cohort. Donor age, sex, ethnicity and CMV serostatus were collected together with the repertoire data. Of the 300 to 450 genotyped donors, 80% to 90% were placed in the genetic ancestry cluster associated with self-reported Caucasian donors. Every discovery cohort repertoire had been produced on one sequencing platform. HLA typing covered class I and class II loci at four-digit resolution.

Taken from the germline V gene, the CDR1 and CDR2 loops are SNHLY and FYNNEI. The CDR3, from cysteine to phenylalanine, totals 15 residues. Of the read, only the CDR3 DNA is kept; its 45 bases are in frame from base 1. V is pared back by 6 bases and J by 4 bases, with 18 bases lying between the germline termini. Broad study findings and their caveats: In a later genetic analysis, fewer N-insertions in productive TCRs were reported among donors in an Asian-associated ancestry cluster than the approximately 670-donor mean. The only immune exposure information available for the cohort was CMV serostatus. A group of highly shared sequence variants was considered likely to be a technical artifact of the sequencing pipeline. A further reported finding was that TCR beta sequences accurately predicted the HLA-A and HLA-B alleles for most subjects in the first cohort. It was suggested by the authors that the approach could potentially be generalized to other disease states and immunological phenotypes. Correlated functional status among segregating V segments might be attributable to linkage disequilibrium, but an unknown experimental factor could not be ruled out. The study listed 150 to 200 TCR beta chains as associated with cytomegalovirus. The presence/absence analyses assumed that sequencing depth was roughly uniform across donors, and that assumption may not be true. An association between a missense DCLRE1C variant and V-gene and J-gene trimming of TCR beta chains was found in a later genetic analysis and replicated in an independent cohort. Specific HLA alleles were associated with 15,000 to 20,000 TCR beta sequences at a false discovery rate of 0.05 in a later analysis. The 87-base-pair reads could not distinguish some IMGT-functional V segments, including TRBV6-2 and TRBV6-3, so those segments were excluded. An earlier analysis of approximately 590 of the donors showed that most TCR beta V segments appeared in productive rearrangements either about 90% or about 30% of the time, which broadly matched IMGT annotations. A few of the identified cytomegalovirus-associated TCR beta chains were confirmed in vitro to be specific for cytomegalovirus antigens. In a later analysis, most CMV-associated TCR beta chains were found to appear HLA-restricted, with HLA associations seemingly driven largely by CMV exposure. Because some donors lacked HLA typing at each locus, the association tests relied only on the typed subset. Most TCR sequences were observed very rarely across donors, whereas some public TCRs were present in many individuals. In a later analysis, TCR association rates were found to vary across HLA loci, with the most associated TCRs seen for DRB1 alleles and the fewest for HLA-C alleles. In this cohort, only TCR beta chains were sequenced, and detectable features were limited by the absence of alpha or paired-chain data. A later analysis found that HLA-associated TCR beta chains were more clonally expanded and had lower generation probabilities than equally common non-associated chains. The earlier analysis of some 540 of the donors excluded 15 to 20 rarely observed V segments, including chromosome 9 orphons, because counts were too low. When HLA alleles, especially DR and DQ, strongly co-occurred, TCR associations were difficult to assign to individual alleles. In both the original and validation cohorts, the classifier was reported to diagnose cytomegalovirus status with high specificity and sensitivity. In a later analysis, several top co-occurrence clusters were reported to appear linked to parvovirus B19, influenza, CMV and Epstein-Barr virus.

The cohort was made up of roughly 670 healthy bone marrow donors. Cohort members were all nominally healthy when sampled, although unrecorded immune exposures were likely present. The donor tested CMV seronegative, placing the donor among the roughly 400 seronegative members of the cohort. A peripheral blood sample was collected from each donor, and TCR beta sequencing was performed on peripheral blood mononuclear cells. Genomic DNA extraction from the blood cell samples was performed with the Qiagen DNeasy Blood Extraction Kit. The source material was PBMCs. The chain is encoded by TRBV2 joined to TRBJ2-5, with TRBD2 tentatively as D gene (7 bases match). The origin of this receptor is a man between 18 and 35 years old in good health and CMV-seronegative. This receptor carries the CDR3 CASRTAGGGRETQYF. The nucleotides are TGTGCCAGCAGGACCGCTGGGGGGGGGCGAGAGACCCAGTACTTC.